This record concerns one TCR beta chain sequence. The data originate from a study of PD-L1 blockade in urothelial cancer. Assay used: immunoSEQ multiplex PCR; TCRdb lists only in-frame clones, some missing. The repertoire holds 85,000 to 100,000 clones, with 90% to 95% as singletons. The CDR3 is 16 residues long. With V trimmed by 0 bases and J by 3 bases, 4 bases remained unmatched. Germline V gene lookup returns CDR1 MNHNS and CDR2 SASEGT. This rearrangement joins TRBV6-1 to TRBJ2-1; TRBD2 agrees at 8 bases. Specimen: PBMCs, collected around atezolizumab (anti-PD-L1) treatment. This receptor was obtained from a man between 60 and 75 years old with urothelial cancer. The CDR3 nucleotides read TGTGCCAGCAGTGAAGCCGGGCGGGGGGTCTACAATGAGCAGTTCTTC. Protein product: CASSEAGRGVYNEQFF.